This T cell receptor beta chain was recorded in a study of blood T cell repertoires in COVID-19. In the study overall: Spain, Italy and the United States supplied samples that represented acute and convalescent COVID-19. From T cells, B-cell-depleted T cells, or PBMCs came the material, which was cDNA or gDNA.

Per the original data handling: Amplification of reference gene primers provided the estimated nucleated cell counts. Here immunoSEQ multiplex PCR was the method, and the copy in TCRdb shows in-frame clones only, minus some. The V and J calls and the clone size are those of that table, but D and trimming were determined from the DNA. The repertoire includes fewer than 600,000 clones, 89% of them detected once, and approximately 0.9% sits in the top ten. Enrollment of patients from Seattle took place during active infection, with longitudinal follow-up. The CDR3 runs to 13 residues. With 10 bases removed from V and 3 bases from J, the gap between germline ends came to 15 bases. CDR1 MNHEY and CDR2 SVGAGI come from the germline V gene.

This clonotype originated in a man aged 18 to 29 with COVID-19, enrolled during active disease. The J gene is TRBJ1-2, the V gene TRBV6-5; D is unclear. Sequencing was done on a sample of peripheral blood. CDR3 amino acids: CATRSVWDYGYTF. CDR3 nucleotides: TGTGCCACCAGGAGCGTGTGGGACTATGGCTACACCTTC.